The entry below describes one T cell receptor beta chain. Its antigen target is currently unknown. An end of the junction differs from the germline gene, which may be a read error. The library was made by the immunoSEQ multiplex PCR assay. For the multiplex PCR, a mixture combining 60 forward primers for TCR Vbeta segments and 13 reverse primers for TCR Jbeta segments was used. A multiplex PCR assay on genomic DNA amplified the CDR3 region of rearranged TCR beta genes. Amplified TCR beta libraries were sequenced as 87-base-pair reads on the Illumina HiSeq System. The paper's processing steps were these. In a later analysis, tens of millions of unique TCR beta chains were counted across the 500 to 850 repertoires, and around 10 million of these chains were shared by at least two donors. Raw reads were error-corrected and collapsed into unique sequences with a nearest-neighbor algorithm that merged closely related sequences to remove PCR and sequencing errors. To assign V, D and J gene segments, CDR3 sequences were aligned to IMGT reference sequences. For a sequence to be retained, a match of at least six nucleotides was required to both a V gene segment and a J gene segment. Rearrangements were called productive when the CDR3 lacked stop codons and stayed in frame with V and J; all others were non-productive. CDR3 was defined by IMGT convention, running from the second conserved V-encoded cysteine to the conserved J-encoded phenylalanine. In an earlier analysis of around 640 of the donors, sequences lacking an unambiguous match to a single V gene segment were excluded. In an earlier analysis of approximately 610 of the donors, V segments were called functional above 56.7% productive rearrangements and were called segregating when the between-donor standard deviation exceeded 5%. To diagnose cytomegalovirus status from the catalog of TCR beta chain sequences, a statistical classification framework was built. In a later analysis, V and J genes were assigned by comparing TCR nucleotide sequences against IMGT/GENE-DB human TR gene sequences. Using the TCRdist pipeline, a later analysis assigned CDR3 sequences along with most-parsimonious VDJ recombination scenarios. In a later analysis, every TCR beta chain was defined by the combination of its CDR3 amino acid sequence and its V-gene family, and reads without a unique V-gene family were dropped. To address suspected cross-contamination and a sequencing artifact, a later analysis removed 450 to 700 highly shared, low-generation-probability nucleotide sequences. A later analysis calculated a clonal expansion index for each public chain from normalized within-repertoire ranks of inferred template counts. In a later analysis, generation probabilities were computed using a VDJ recombination model fitted to out-of-frame rearrangements, and the results were checked against IGoR. A later analysis scored TCR-TCR, TCR-HLA and TCR-CMV co-occurrence with hypergeometric tests, applying a repertoire-size bias correction to TCR pairs. A later analysis estimated false discovery rates by permuting HLA or CMV assignments 20 times. A later analysis grouped co-occurring TCRs with DBSCAN, adding TCRdist sequence similarity when clustering within HLA-allele-positive subsets. Repertoires with fewer than 30,000 or more than 120,000 public chains were left out of co-occurrence clustering, as were a handful of repertoires with anomalous nucleotide sharing. This immuneACCESS table, as held by TCRdb, lists in-frame sequences with V and J called but not all clones. Of the missing ones, under half trace to an unresolved V gene in checked studies; the others have no known cause. That table gives V, J and clone size, and the DNA gave D and trimming. The sample profile shows roughly 160,000 clones; about 88% of them were found once. The top ten clones comprise around 2.6% of the sample.

This specimen comes from a study of cytomegalovirus exposure and HLA in healthy donors (dated by TCRdb to the late 2010s). Concerning the study at large: In an earlier analysis of 587 of the donors, 276 Gb of sequence data and some 100 million unique TCR beta sequences from about 190 million T cells were reported. An early release covering 550 to 650 HLA-typed donors comprised around 300 gigabases of sequencing data and around 86 million unique TCR sequences. Of the 300 to 450 genotyped donors, over 70% fell in the genetic ancestry cluster associated with self-reported Caucasian donors. The aim of the study was to test whether cataloging public T cell receptors could identify signatures of past pathogen exposure. The study profiled the T cell repertoires of approximately 700 subjects by immunosequencing and related them to cytomegalovirus serostatus. Along with the approximately 620-subject first cohort, a separate validation cohort of over a hundred different subjects was used. The study combined high-throughput TCR immunosequencing, statistical association of individual TCRs with disease status, and machine learning to predict cytomegalovirus infection status. To study patterns of TCR occurrence, a later analysis re-analyzed previously published TCR beta repertoires from under 750 donors and added high-resolution HLA genotyping. In the later analysis, no new phenotypic data were used to find candidate immune exposures; instead, reliance was placed on TCR beta sequences and their occurrence across donors. An earlier analysis of some 600 of the donors applied high-throughput TCR beta sequencing to assess whether each TCR beta V gene segment acted as functional or pseudogenic. Alongside the repertoire data, information on donor age, sex, ethnicity and CMV serostatus was compiled. Genome-wide SNP genotypes for about 60% of the 666 donors were used in a later genetic analysis, which treated that subset as a discovery cohort. Every discovery cohort repertoire had been produced on one sequencing platform. Both class I and class II loci were covered by HLA typing, at four-digit resolution. The number of typed donors differed by locus: about 620-640 for A, B, C, DRB1 and DQB1; approximately 520 for DQA1; roughly 600 for DPA1; and roughly 450 for DPB1. Because of strong linkage in the cohort, 4 to 6 DR-DQ haplotypes were treated as single units for association and clustering. Across some 400 genotyped donors of the cohort, an average of roughly 250,000 unique TCR beta nucleotide sequences per donor were sequenced, and approximately 17% of those sequences were non-productive. What the authors observed across the whole study: A few of the identified cytomegalovirus-associated TCR beta chains were confirmed in vitro to be specific for cytomegalovirus antigens. Correlated functional status among segregating V segments might be attributable to linkage disequilibrium, but an unknown experimental factor could not be ruled out. In a later analysis, HLA-associated TCR beta chains showed more clonal expansion and lower generation probabilities than non-associated chains that were equally common. A further reported finding was that TCR beta sequences accurately predicted the HLA-A and HLA-B alleles for most subjects in the first cohort. A cluster of highly shared sequence variants was judged likely to represent a technical artifact of the sequencing pipeline. A later genetic analysis reported fewer N-insertions in productive TCRs among donors in an Asian-associated ancestry cluster than the roughly 700-donor mean. In this cohort, only TCR beta chains were sequenced, and detectable features were limited by the absence of alpha or paired-chain data. The classifier was reported to diagnose cytomegalovirus status with high specificity and sensitivity in both the original and validation cohorts. Several of the top co-occurrence clusters appeared to be linked to parvovirus B19, influenza, CMV and Epstein-Barr virus, according to a later analysis. The presence/absence analyses assumed that sequencing depth was roughly uniform across donors, and that assumption may not be true. The study gave a list of about 150 TCR beta chains associated with cytomegalovirus. Across donors, most TCR sequences were observed very rarely, whereas some public TCRs were present in many individuals. In a later analysis, TCR association rates were found to vary across HLA loci, with the most associated TCRs seen for DRB1 alleles and the fewest for HLA-C alleles. Specific HLA alleles were associated with 15,000 to 20,000 TCR beta sequences at a false discovery rate of 0.05 in a later analysis. HLA typing was unavailable for some donors at each locus, so association tests used only the typed subset. When HLA alleles, especially DR and DQ, strongly co-occurred, TCR associations were difficult to assign to individual alleles. Because counts were too low, roughly 18 rarely observed V segments, including chromosome 9 orphons, were left out of the earlier analysis of several hundred of the donors. An association between a missense DCLRE1C variant and V-gene and J-gene trimming of TCR beta chains was found in a later genetic analysis and replicated in an independent cohort. A later analysis found that most CMV-associated TCR beta chains appeared HLA-restricted, with HLA associations seemingly driven largely by CMV exposure. The only immune exposure information available for the cohort was CMV serostatus. The authors suggested that the approach could potentially be extended to other disease states and immunological phenotypes. Some IMGT-functional V segments, including TRBV6-2 and TRBV6-3, could not be told apart with the 87-base-pair reads, so those segments were excluded. In an earlier analysis of approximately 590 of the donors, most TCR beta V segments appeared in productive rearrangements about 87% or about 30% of the time, broadly matching IMGT annotations.

For CDR1 and CDR2, the germline V gene (reference sequence) lists MNHNY and SVGAGI. The CDR3 contains 12 residues, cysteine and phenylalanine counted. The CDR3 DNA has 36 bases and is translated from base 1. The cohort comprised 666 healthy bone marrow donors. At the time of sampling, every cohort member was nominally healthy, though immune exposures that went unrecorded were likely present. The donor was CMV seropositive and belonged to the group of 250 to 300 seropositive cohort members. Every donor gave a peripheral blood sample, and the peripheral blood mononuclear cells from that sample were used for TCR beta sequencing. Genomic DNA extraction from the blood cell samples was performed with the Qiagen DNeasy Blood Extraction Kit.

The TCR was taken from a man aged 25 to 45 in good health and CMV-seropositive. Specimen: PBMCs. The sequence is built from TRBV6-6 and TRBJ2-3, and TRBD1 may be the D gene, going by 6 matching bases. The DNA sequence is as follows: TGTGCCAGCAGTTACCCTGGGGGAGAGGGGGATTTT. The translation is CASSYPGGEGDF.